This T cell receptor (beta chain) came from a study of PD-1 blockade in classical Hodgkin lymphoma. Study context: With a 2-week interval, patients received intravenous nivolumab at 3 mg/kg. Study observations and caveats: The diversity seen at baseline in complete responders resembled that of newly diagnosed patients. Researchers reported that CD4+ TCR diversity, though not CD8+, rose significantly by C4D1. It was reported that newly diagnosed patients had less baseline TCR diversity than healthy donors.

A few counts support this clone. What it recognizes is unknown. Following autologous stem cell transplantation, relapse occurred in every patient, and exposure to brentuximab vedotin varied. V gave up 2 bases and J gave up 1 base, with 9 bases separating them. Germline CDR1 and CDR2: SGDLS and YYNGEE. The CDR3 has 15 amino acids. TCRdb's copy holds only in-frame clones and misses some; the assay was immunoSEQ multiplex PCR. The sample holds about 13,000 clones, about four fifths seen once. The chain combines TRBV9 with TRBJ2-2; D possibly matches TRBD1 or TRBD2 (6 bases each). The sample consisted of peripheral blood mononuclear cells (PBMCs), taken at baseline. This receptor was identified in a human donor with classical Hodgkin lymphoma. The DNA of the CDR3 is TGTGCCAGCAGCGTTGGGGGGCTGAACACCGGGGAGCTGTTTTTT. It translates to CASSVGGLNTGELFF.